The 27 T cell receptor beta chains in this list originate from one sample, sequenced in a study of T cell repertoires in aging, cancer and after chemotherapy. Rearranged V-D-J TRB sequences were amplified with a mixed TRB-A/B primer pool. MiXCR, applied by TCRdb to the multiplex PCR reads, yields one record per CDR3 protein. This sample yields 500 to 650 distinct CDR3 sequences, of which around 27% are seen a single time; 46% belongs to the top ten. Peripheral blood genomic DNA, not sorted cells or RNA, was the template. Sequencing used blood. The receptors come from a human donor with a blood cancer.

This clonotype is medium-sized in the sample. The chain carries TRBV28 and TRBJ2-2; D call uncertain. Trimming stripped 3 bases from V and 8 bases from J, with 7 bases between. There are 12 residues in the CDR3. CDR1 is MDHEN, CDR2 SYDVKM, per germline. The CDR3 coding sequence is TGTGCCAGCAGTTTGGGGAAAGGGGAGCTGTTTTTT. As protein: CASSLGKGELFF. Filled out from reference TRBV28 and TRBJ2-2, the complete variable domain reads DVKVTQSSRYLVKRTGEKVFLECVQDMDHENMFWYRQDPGLGLRLIYFSYDVKMKEKGDIPEGYSVSREKKERFSLILESASTNQTSMYLCASSLGKGELFFGEGSRLTVL.

The J gene is TRBJ2-3, the V gene TRBV28; TRBD2 aligns across 12 bases. Germline CDR1 is MDHEN and CDR2 is SYDVKM. The length of the CDR3 is 14 residues. The V and J ends lost 8 bases and 3 bases, in that order; junction bases with no gene match: 3. This chain's CDR3 is CASGLAGGTDTQYF. Here the CDR3 DNA reads TGTGCCAGCGGGCTAGCGGGGGGGACAGATACGCAGTATTTT.

This clonotype qualifies as large (0.1 to 1%). The chain carries TRBV29-1 and TRBJ1-2; D perhaps matches TRBD1 (5 bases). Germline CDR1 is SQVTM and CDR2 is ANQGSEA. The CDR3 is 15 amino acids. Trimming left V 4 bases short and J 2 bases short, with 17 bases between. CDR3 loop: CSVVDRGLANYGYTF. CDR3 in DNA: TGCAGCGTTGTTGATAGGGGCCTCGCGAACTATGGCTACACCTTC.

By share of the sample, this clonotype is medium-sized. The V and J genes are TRBV5-1 and TRBJ2-1, with 13 bases matching TRBD2. Germline CDR1 reads SGHRS; CDR2 reads YFSETQ. The CDR3 consists of 14 residues. Unmatched junction bases numbered 5, after V lost 6 bases and J lost 8 bases. Written as DNA, the CDR3 is TGCGCCAGCAAGGGGACTAGCGGGGACGATGAGCAGTTCTTC. The encoded protein is CASKGTSGDDEQFF. The whole variable domain, filled in from reference TRBV5-1 and TRBJ2-1, reads KAGVTQTPRYLIKTRGQQVTLSCSPISGHRSVSWYQQTPGQGLQFLFEYFSETQRNKGNFPGRFSGRQFSNSRSEMNVSTLELGDSALYLCASKGTSGDDEQFFGPGTRLTVL.

This clonotype counts as medium-sized. This chain connects TRBV18 to TRBJ1-5; 7 nucleotides line up with TRBD1. Germline CDR1 is KGHSH and CDR2 is LQKENI. The CDR3 is made up of 15 amino acids. Germline trimming cut 3 bases from V and 0 bases from J; bases unmatched to any gene: 2. The CDR3 DNA reads TGTGCCAGCTCACCGACAGGGTATAGCAATCAGCCCCAGCATTTT. The encoded protein is CASSPTGYSNQPQHF.

By sample fraction, this clonotype is large. The chain recombines TRBV19 with TRBJ1-2, with TRBD1 matching over 9 bases. Germline-derived CDR1 and CDR2 are LNHDA and SQIVND (reference sequence). The CDR3 spans 16 residues. The V gene end was trimmed by 3 bases and the J gene end by 3 bases; junction bases not matched to a gene: 8. The DNA of the CDR3 is TGTGCCAGTAGTATCCCCGGGACAGGGAGTGACTATGGCTACACCTTC. Residues: CASSIPGTGSDYGYTF.

With regard to this clonotype: This may arise from a read error, as a much more abundant clone is one base away. This chain connects TRBV28 to TRBJ2-5, with 10 bases that match TRBD2. The V segment lost 5 bases and the J segment 5 bases; nucleotides outside the gene matches: 14. The germline gives CDR1 MDHEN, CDR2 SYDVKM. The CDR3 loop spans 17 amino acids. The DNA for the CDR3 is TGTGCCAGCAGTCCGTGGTGGAGCGGGGGGGCCAGGGAGACCCAGTACTTC. Protein product: CASSPWWSGGARETQYF.

This chain joins TRBV4-1 and TRBJ1-2, with D unresolved. The V end lost 4 bases, the J end lost 3 bases, and 15 bases lay between the germline ends. Germline V gene data show CDR1 as MGHRA and CDR2 as YSYEKL. The CDR3 contains 15 residues. CDR3 amino acids: CASSPKAGYDYGYTF. The DNA for the CDR3 is TGCGCCAGCAGCCCAAAAGCGGGCTACGACTATGGCTACACCTTC.

By share, this clonotype counts as large. The chain couples TRBV6-2 or TRBV6-3 to TRBJ1-2; D not resolved. Germline V lookup: CDR1 MNHEY, CDR2 SVGEGT. The CDR3 is 12 residues long. Trimming took off 8 bases at V and 0 bases at J, with 7 bases between the two ends. The CDR3 DNA is TGTGCCAGCCTACGAGCTAACTATGGCTACACCTTC. Amino acids: CASLRANYGYTF.

By frequency in the sample, this clonotype is medium-sized. The genes are TRBV4-3 and TRBJ2-7; no definite D call. The CDR3 spans 16 residues. CDR1 LGHNA and CDR2 YSLEER come from the germline V gene. Trimming left V 1 base short and J 3 bases short, with 16 bases between. DNA for the CDR3: TGCGCCAGCAGCCAAGCCGCAGGCTCGTCCTACTACGAGCAGTACTTC. Translating gives CASSQAAGSSYYEQYF.

The chain recombines TRBV6-1 with TRBJ2-5; weak D call: TRBD2 (8 bases). Germline CDR1 and CDR2: MNHNS and SASEGT. The CDR3 has 14 amino acids. V shed 10 bases and J shed 5 bases, with 20 bases lying between them. In DNA form, the CDR3 reads TGTGCCACCCAGGGGGGGACTAGGGTGGAGACCCAGTACTTC. Encoded protein: CATQGGTRVETQYF.

In regard to this clonotype: A much larger clone sits a single nucleotide away, making a read error possible. The CDR3 loop is CSGTVGYYGYTF. CDR3 coding DNA: TGCAGTGGGACAGTGGGTTACTATGGCTACACCTTC. The V gene is TRBV20-1, the J gene TRBJ1-2, with D possibly being TRBD1 (6 bases). The CDR3 loop spans 12 amino acids. Trimming took off 7 bases at V and 3 bases at J, with 12 bases between the two ends. In germline, CDR1 is DFQATT, CDR2 SNEGSKA (reference sequence).

In this sample, this clonotype is medium-sized. The chain recombines TRBV4-2 with TRBJ2-3, with 10 positions matching TRBD2. V dropped 5 bases and J dropped 1; count of bases not matched to a gene: 3. Per germline, CDR1 LGHNA and CDR2 YNFKEQ. The CDR3 loop spans 15 amino acids. The chain's CDR3 is CASSGLAGGTDTQYF. CDR3 DNA: TGTGCCAGCAGCGGGCTAGCGGGGGGCACAGATACGCAGTATTTT.

This clonotype is deemed large. This sequence joins TRBV19 and TRBJ2-7; D not resolved. CDR3 length equals 14 residues. Germline V gene sequence: CDR1 LNHDA, CDR2 SQIVND (reference sequence). V lost 5 bases, J lost 5 bases, and 16 bases lay in between. The CDR3 coding sequence is TGTGCCAGTAGTCCCCTCGTTACGCCTGACGAGCAGTACTTC. Its protein is CASSPLVTPDEQYF.

This clonotype is categorized as large. The chain has TRBV6-2 or TRBV6-3 and TRBJ1-1; D not certain. Trimming removed 4 bases at V and 2 bases at J, with 11 bases between. Per the germline V gene, CDR1 is MNHEY and CDR2 is SVGEGT. This CDR3 is built from 14 residues. This CDR3 reads CASSSPEPNTEAFF. CDR3 in DNA: TGTGCCAGCAGTTCCCCCGAACCCAACACTGAAGCTTTCTTT.

This clonotype is labeled as large. The J gene is TRBJ2-2, the V gene TRBV12-3 or TRBV12-4; 8 bases align to TRBD1. V gave up 5 bases and J gave up 6 bases; unmatched junction bases: 8. The length of the CDR3 is 15 residues. The CDR3 is CASSGQGFGAGELFF. The CDR3 DNA reads as TGTGCCAGCAGTGGACAGGGCTTTGGCGCCGGGGAGCTGTTTTTT.

Relative to its sample, this clonotype is medium-sized (0.01 to 0.1%). J is TRBJ1-6 and V is TRBV6-1; 9 bases map to TRBD1. CDR3 size: 15 residues. Germline V lookup: CDR1 MNHNS, CDR2 SASEGT. Here the CDR3 reads CATKGPGQGNSPLHF. DNA for the CDR3: TGTGCAACCAAAGGACCGGGACAGGGAAACTCACCCCTCCACTTT.

This clonotype counts as medium-sized (0.01 to 0.1%). J is TRBJ2-2 and V is TRBV20-1; 9 nucleotides match TRBD1. V was pared by 5 bases and J by 6 bases, with 10 bases of the junction left unmatched. The CDR3 covers 15 residues. Per germline, CDR1 DFQATT and CDR2 SNEGSKA (reference sequence). For the CDR3, the DNA is TGCAGTGCTGAGCGGGACAGGGTAGGCGCCGGGGAGCTGTTTTTT. It specifies CSAERDRVGAGELFF.

This clonotype was seen a few times. V gene TRBV12-3 or TRBV12-4 combines with J gene TRBJ1-1, with TRBD1 matching 9 bases. J gave up 0 bases and V 7 bases, and 9 bases lay outside the gene matches. There are 16 residues in the CDR3. This CDR3 is CASNPGQGFMNTEAFF. Here the CDR3 DNA reads TGTGCCAGCAACCCGGGACAGGGATTCATGAACACTGAAGCTTTCTTT.

In this sample, this clonotype is large (0.1 to 1%). The CDR3 bases are TGTGCCAGCTCACCAAACGGGGATCAGAATGGCTACACCTTC. This gives the protein CASSPNGDQNGYTF. V usage is TRBV18 and J usage is TRBJ1-2, with unresolved D. Germline assignment: CDR1 KGHSH and CDR2 LQKENI. The V and J ends lost 2 bases and 6 bases respectively, with 13 bases between them. The CDR3 covers 14 residues. Full variable domain (remainder filled in from reference TRBV18 and TRBJ1-2): NAGVMQNPRHLVRRRGQEARLRCSPMKGHSHVYWYRQLPEEGLKFMVYLQKENIIDESGMPKERFSAEFPKEGPSILRIQQVVRGDSAAYFCASSPNGDQNGYTFGSGTRLTVV.

This clonotype was seen only a few times. The V gene is TRBV7-3, the J gene TRBJ1-2; perhaps TRBD1 as D (6 bases). V lost 5 bases to trimming and J lost 8 bases, with 24 bases between them. The CDR3 runs to 16 residues. The germline CDR1 and CDR2 sequences are SGHTA and FQGTGA. The CDR3 spells CASSPNYRDNGEGYTF. In DNA, the CDR3 is TGTGCCAGCAGCCCTAACTACCGGGACAATGGGGAAGGCTACACCTTC.

This clonotype is categorized as large. The V and J genes are TRBV6-1 and TRBJ1-2, with a weak D call TRBD1 (6 bases). V was pared by 5 bases and J by 4 bases, with 8 bases between. The CDR3 runs 12 residues. Germline V gene lookup returns CDR1 MNHNS and CDR2 SASEGT. The CDR3 loop is CASSTGTYGYTF. In DNA form, the CDR3 reads TGTGCCAGCAGTACAGGGACCTATGGCTACACCTTC.

Note on this clonotype: Since a much larger clone is just one base distant, this may be a read error. The chain has TRBV28 and TRBJ1-6, with TRBD1 identical over 8 bases. CDR3 size: 14 residues. The germline gives CDR1 MDHEN, CDR2 SYDVKM. The CDR3, as DNA: TGTGCCAACAGTTTAACAGGGGGGAATTCACCCCTCCACTTT. This encodes CANSLTGGNSPLHF.

This clonotype rates as medium-sized. The J gene is TRBJ1-1, the V gene TRBV6-6, with a weak D call TRBD1 (6 bases). This CDR3 is 17 amino acids long. Trimming shortened V by 0 bases and J by 3 bases, and 17 bases separated the two germline ends. CDR1 and CDR2 (germline): MNHNY, SVGAGI (reference sequence). CDR3: CASSYSRNTGFDTEAFF. The CDR3 nucleotides read TGTGCCAGCAGTTACTCCCGCAATACAGGGTTTGACACTGAAGCTTTCTTT.

By share, this clonotype ranks as medium-sized. The chain links TRBV5-8 to TRBJ2-7; 12 positions agree with TRBD1. In germline, CDR1 is SGHTS, CDR2 YDEGEE. V was clipped by 3 bases and J by 3 bases; unmatched bases: 1. The CDR3 runs to 14 residues. CDR3 sequence (DNA): TGTGCCAGCAGCTGGGACAGGGGGCACTACGAGCAGTACTTC. It yields the protein CASSWDRGHYEQYF.

This clonotype counts as medium-sized (0.01 to 0.1%). The chain carries TRBV11-2 and TRBJ2-1; D possibly uses TRBD1 or TRBD2 (5 bases each). CDR3 size: 15 residues. Germline CDR1 and CDR2: SGHAT and FQNNGV. V gave up 6 bases and J gave up 4 bases, with 16 bases separating them. CDR3 in DNA: TGTGCCAGCAGGTATTTCCGGGGCGGGTACAATGAGCAGTTCTTC. Its translation is CASRYFRGGYNEQFF.

This clonotype is large within its sample. The gene calls are TRBV15 and TRBJ1-2; maybe TRBD1 (5 bases). With 6 bases removed from V and 4 bases from J, the gap between germline ends came to 15 bases. Looked up from germline, CDR1 is LNHNV and CDR2 is YYDKDF (reference sequence). The CDR3 spans 14 residues. The CDR3: CATRPGGDPYGYTF. The CDR3 DNA reads as TGTGCCACCAGGCCTGGGGGGGACCCCTATGGCTACACCTTC.